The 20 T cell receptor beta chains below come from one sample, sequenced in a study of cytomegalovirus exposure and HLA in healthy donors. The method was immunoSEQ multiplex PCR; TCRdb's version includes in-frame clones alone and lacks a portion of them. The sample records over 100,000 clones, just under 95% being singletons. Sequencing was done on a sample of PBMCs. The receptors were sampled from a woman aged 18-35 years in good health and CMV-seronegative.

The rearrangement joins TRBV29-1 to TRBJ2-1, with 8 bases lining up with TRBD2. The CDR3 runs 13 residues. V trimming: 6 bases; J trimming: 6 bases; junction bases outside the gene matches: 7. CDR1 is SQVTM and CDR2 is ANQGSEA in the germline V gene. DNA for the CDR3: TGCAGCGTCCTTGGGCTAGCGGGCAATGAGCAGTTCTTC. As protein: CSVLGLAGNEQFF.

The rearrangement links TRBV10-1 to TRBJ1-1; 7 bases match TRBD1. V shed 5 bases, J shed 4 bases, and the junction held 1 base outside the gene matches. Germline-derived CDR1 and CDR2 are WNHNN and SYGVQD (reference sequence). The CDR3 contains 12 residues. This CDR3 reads CASSQGGTEAFF. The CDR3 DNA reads TGCGCCAGCAGTCAGGGGGGCACTGAAGCTTTCTTT.

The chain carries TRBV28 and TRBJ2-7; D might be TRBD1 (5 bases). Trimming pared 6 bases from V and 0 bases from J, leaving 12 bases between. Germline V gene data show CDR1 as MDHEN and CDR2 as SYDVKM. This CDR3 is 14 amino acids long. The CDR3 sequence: CASRPTQGSYEQYF. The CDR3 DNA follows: TGTGCCAGCAGACCAACTCAGGGCTCCTACGAGCAGTACTTC.

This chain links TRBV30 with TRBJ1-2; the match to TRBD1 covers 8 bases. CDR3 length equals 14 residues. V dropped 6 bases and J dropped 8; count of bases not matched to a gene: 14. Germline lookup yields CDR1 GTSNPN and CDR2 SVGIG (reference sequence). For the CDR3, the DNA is TGTGCCTGTGGACAGGGTGGGACATTGGGCGGCTACACCTTC. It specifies CACGQGGTLGGYTF. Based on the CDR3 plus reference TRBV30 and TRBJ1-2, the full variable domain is SQTIHQWPATLVQPVGSPLSLECTVEGTSNPNLYWYRQAAGRGLQLLFYSVGIGQISSEVPQNLSASRPQDRQFILSSKKLLLSDSGFYLCACGQGGTLGGYTFGSGTRLTVV.

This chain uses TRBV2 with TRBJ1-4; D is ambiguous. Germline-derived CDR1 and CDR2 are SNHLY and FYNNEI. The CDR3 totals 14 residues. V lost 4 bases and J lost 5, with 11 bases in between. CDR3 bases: TGTGCCAGCAGTGTAAACACTATGAATGAAAAACTGTTTTTT. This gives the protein CASSVNTMNEKLFF.

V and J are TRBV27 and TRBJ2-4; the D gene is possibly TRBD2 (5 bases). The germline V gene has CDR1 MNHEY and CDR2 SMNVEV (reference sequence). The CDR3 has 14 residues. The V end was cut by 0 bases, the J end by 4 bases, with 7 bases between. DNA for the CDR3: TGTGCCAGCAGTTTATCAGCGGTTAAAAACATTCAGTACTTC. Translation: CASSLSAVKNIQYF.

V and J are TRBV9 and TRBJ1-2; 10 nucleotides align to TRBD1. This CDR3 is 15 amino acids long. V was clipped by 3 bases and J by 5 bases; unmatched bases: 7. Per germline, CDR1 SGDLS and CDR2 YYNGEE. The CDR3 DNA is TGTGCCAGCAGCGCGGAGACAGGGGGCGGTTATGGCTACACCTTC. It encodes CASSAETGGGYGYTF.

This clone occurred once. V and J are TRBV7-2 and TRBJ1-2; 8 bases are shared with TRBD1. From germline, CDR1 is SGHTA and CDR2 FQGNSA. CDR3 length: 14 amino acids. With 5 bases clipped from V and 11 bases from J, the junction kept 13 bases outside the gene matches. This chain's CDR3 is CASSLGGQALGYTF. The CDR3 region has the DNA TGTGCCAGCAGCCTAGGGGGACAGGCCTTGGGATACACCTTC. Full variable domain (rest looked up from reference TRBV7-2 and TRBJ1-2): GAGVSQSPSNKVTEKGKDVELRCDPISGHTALYWYRQSLGQGLEFLIYFQGNSAPDKSGLPSDRFSAERTGGSVSTLTIQRTQQEDSAVYLCASSLGGQALGYTFGSGTRLTVV.

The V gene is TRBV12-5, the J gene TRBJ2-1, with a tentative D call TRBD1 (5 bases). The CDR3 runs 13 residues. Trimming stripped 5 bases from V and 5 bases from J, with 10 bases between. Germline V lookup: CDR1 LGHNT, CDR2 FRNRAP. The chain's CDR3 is CASGLRQNNEQFF. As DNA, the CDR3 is TGTGCTAGTGGTCTCAGACAGAACAATGAGCAGTTCTTC.

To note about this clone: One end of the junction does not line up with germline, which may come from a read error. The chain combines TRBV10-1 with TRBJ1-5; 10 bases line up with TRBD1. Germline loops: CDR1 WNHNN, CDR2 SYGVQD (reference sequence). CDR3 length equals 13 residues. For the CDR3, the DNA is TGCGCCAGCAAGACAGGGGGCAAACAGCCCCAGCATTTT. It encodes CASKTGGKQPQHF.

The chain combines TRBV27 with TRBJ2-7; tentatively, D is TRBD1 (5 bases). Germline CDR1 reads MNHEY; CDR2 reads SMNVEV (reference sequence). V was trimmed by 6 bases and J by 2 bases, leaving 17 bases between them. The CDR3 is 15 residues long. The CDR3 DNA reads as TGTGCCAGCAGGCTGGGCGCCGACAGAACCTACGAGCAGTACTTC. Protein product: CASRLGADRTYEQYF.

The CDR3 sequence is CASSTDRAYEQYF. The DNA for the CDR3 is TGTGCCAGCTCAACTGACAGGGCCTACGAGCAGTACTTC. The chain uses TRBV18 and TRBJ2-7, with TRBD1 matching over 7 bases. Germline loops: CDR1 KGHSH, CDR2 LQKENI. V trimming: 5 bases; J trimming: 2 bases; junction bases outside the gene matches: 3. The CDR3 contains 13 residues.

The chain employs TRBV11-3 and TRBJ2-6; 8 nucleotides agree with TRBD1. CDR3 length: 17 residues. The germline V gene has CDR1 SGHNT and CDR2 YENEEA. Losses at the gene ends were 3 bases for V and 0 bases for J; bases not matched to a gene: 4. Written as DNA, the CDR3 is TGTGCCAGCAGCTTTCGGGACAGGAGCTCTGGGGCCAACGTCCTGACTTTC. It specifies CASSFRDRSSGANVLTF.

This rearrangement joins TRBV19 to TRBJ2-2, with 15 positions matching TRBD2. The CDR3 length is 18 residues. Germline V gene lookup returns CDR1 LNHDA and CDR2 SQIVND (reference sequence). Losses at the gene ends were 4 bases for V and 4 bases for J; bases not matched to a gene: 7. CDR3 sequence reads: CASSRGLAGGLSTGELFF. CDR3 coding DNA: TGTGCCAGTAGTAGGGGACTAGCGGGAGGCCTATCCACCGGGGAGCTGTTTTTT.

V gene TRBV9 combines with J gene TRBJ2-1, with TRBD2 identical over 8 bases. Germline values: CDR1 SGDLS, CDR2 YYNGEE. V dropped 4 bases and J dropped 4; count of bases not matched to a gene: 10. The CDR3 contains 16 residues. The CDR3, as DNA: TGTGCCAGCAGCACCAGGGGACTAGGGTTTTACAATGAGCAGTTCTTC. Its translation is CASSTRGLGFYNEQFF. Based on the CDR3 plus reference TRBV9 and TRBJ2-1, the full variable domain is DSGVTQTPKHLITATGQRVTLRCSPRSGDLSVYWYQQSLDQGLQFLIQYYNGEERAKGNILERFSAQQFPDLHSELNLSSLELGDSALYFCASSTRGLGFYNEQFFGPGTRLTVL.

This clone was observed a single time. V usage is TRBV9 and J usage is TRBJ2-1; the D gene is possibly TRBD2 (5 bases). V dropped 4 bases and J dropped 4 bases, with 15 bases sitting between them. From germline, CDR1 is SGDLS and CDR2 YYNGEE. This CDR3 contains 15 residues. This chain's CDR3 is CASSNLASSYNEQFF. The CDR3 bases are TGTGCCAGCAGCAACCTAGCTTCCTCGTACAATGAGCAGTTCTTC.

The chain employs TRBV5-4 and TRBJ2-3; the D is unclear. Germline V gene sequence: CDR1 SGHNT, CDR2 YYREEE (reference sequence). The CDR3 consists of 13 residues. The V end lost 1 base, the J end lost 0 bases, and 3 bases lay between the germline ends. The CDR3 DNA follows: TGTGCCAGCAGCTTGATAAGCACAGATACGCAGTATTTT. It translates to CASSLISTDTQYF.

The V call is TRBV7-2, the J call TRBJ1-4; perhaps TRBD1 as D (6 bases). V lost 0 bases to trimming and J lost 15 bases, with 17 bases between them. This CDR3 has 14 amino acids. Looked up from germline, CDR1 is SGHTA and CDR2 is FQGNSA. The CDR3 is CASSLAPGQSEMFF. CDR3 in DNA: TGTGCCAGCAGCTTAGCTCCGGGACAATCGGAAATGTTTTTT.

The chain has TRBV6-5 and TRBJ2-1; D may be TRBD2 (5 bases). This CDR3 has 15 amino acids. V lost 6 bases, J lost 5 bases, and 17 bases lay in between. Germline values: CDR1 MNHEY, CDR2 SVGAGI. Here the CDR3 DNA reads TGTGCCAGCAGCCTGTCTTTGGGAGCAAACAATGAGCAGTTCTTC. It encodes CASSLSLGANNEQFF.

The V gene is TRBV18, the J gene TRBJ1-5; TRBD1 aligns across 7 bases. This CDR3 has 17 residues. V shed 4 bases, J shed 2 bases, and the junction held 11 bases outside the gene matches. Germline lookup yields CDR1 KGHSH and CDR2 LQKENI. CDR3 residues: CASSRSAGTVGNQPQHF. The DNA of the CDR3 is TGTGCCAGCTCACGATCCGCCGGGACAGTCGGCAATCAGCCCCAGCATTTT.